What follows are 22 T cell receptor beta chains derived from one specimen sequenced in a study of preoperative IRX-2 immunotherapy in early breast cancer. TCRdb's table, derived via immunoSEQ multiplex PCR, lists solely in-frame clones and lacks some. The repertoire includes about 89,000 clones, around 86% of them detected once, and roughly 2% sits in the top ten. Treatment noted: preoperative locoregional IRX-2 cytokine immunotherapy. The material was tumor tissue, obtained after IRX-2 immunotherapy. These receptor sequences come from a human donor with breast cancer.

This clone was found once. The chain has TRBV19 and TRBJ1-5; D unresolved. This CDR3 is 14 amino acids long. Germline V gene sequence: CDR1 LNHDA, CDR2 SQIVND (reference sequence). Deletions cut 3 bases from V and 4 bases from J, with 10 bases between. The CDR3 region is CASSIPWMNQPQHF. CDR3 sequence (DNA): TGTGCCAGTAGTATCCCCTGGATGAATCAGCCCCAGCATTTT.

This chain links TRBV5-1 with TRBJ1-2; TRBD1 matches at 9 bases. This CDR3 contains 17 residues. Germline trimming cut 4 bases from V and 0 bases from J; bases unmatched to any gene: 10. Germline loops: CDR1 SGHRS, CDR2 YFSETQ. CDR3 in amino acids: CASSPGTGRDANYGYTF. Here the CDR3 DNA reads TGCGCCAGCAGCCCTGGGACAGGGAGAGATGCTAACTATGGCTACACCTTC.

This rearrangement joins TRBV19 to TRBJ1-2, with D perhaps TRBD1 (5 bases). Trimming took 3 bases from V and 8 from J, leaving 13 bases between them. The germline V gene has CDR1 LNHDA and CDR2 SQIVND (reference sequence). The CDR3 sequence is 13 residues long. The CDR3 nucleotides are TGTGCCAGTAGTATGGGGCAGGGTTTGGGCTACACCTTC. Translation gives CASSMGQGLGYTF.

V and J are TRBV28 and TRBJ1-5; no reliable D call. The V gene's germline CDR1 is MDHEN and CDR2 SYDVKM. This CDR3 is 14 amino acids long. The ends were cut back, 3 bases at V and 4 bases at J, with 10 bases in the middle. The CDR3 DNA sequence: TGTGCCAGCAGTTTGGTCCCCAATAATCAGCCCCAGCATTTT. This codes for CASSLVPNNQPQHF.

The CDR3 is CSVGEGSNQPQHF. CDR3 coding DNA: TGCAGCGTTGGGGAGGGAAGCAATCAGCCCCAGCATTTT. The rearrangement links TRBV29-1 to TRBJ1-5; D ambiguous. This CDR3 has 13 amino acids. V lost 4 bases to trimming and J lost 1 base, with 8 bases between them. From germline, CDR1 is SQVTM and CDR2 ANQGSEA.

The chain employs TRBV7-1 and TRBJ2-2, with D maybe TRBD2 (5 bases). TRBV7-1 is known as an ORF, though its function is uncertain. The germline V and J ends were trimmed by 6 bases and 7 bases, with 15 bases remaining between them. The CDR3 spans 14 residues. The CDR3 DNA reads TGTGCCAGCAGTGGACTCAACCTGGGCGGGGAGCTGTTTTTT. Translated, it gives CASSGLNLGGELFF.

CDR3 nucleotide sequence: TGTGCCAGTAGTCTGGGAACCGGGACAACTAACTATGGCTACACCTTC. Protein: CASSLGTGTTNYGYTF. The gene calls are TRBV19 and TRBJ1-2; tentative D call: TRBD1 (6 bases). This CDR3 has 16 residues. Trimming took 5 bases from V and 0 from J, leaving 16 bases between them. Germline V gene data show CDR1 as LNHDA and CDR2 as SQIVND (reference sequence).

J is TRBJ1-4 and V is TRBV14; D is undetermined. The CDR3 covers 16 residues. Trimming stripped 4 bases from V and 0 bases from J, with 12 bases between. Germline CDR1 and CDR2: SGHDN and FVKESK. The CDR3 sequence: CASSRGSLATNEKLFF. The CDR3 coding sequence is TGTGCCAGCAGCCGAGGGAGTCTAGCAACTAATGAAAAACTGTTTTTT.

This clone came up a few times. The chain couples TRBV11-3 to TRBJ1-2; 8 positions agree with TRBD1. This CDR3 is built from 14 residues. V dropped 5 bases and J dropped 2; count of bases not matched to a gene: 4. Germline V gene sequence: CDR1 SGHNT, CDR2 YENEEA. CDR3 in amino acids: CASSPGGSNYGYTF. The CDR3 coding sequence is TGTGCCAGCAGCCCAGGGGGCAGCAACTATGGCTACACCTTC. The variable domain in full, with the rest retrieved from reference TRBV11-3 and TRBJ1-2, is EAGVVQSPRYKIIEKKQPVAFWCNPISGHNTLYWYLQNLGQGPELLIRYENEEAVDDSQLPKDRFSAERLKGVDSTLKIQPAELGDSAVYLCASSPGGSNYGYTFGSGTRLTVV.

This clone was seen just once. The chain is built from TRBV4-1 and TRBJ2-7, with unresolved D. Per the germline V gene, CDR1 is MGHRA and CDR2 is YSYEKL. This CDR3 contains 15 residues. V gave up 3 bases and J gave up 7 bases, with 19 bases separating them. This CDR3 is CASSHPPPRSSEQYF. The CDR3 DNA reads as TGCGCCAGCAGCCACCCCCCGCCCAGAAGCTCGGAGCAGTACTTC.

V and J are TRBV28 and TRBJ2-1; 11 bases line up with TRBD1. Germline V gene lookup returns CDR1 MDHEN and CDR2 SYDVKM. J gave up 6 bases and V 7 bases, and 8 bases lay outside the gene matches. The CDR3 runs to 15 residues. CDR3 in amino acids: CASIHRDRGSNEQFF. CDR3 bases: TGTGCCAGCATTCACCGGGACAGGGGGTCCAATGAGCAGTTCTTC.

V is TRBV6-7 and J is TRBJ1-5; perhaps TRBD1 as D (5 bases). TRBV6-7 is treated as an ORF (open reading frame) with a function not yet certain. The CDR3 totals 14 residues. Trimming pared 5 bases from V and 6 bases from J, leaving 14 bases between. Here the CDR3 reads CASSLRDHGQPQHF. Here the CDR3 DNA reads TGTGCCAGCAGTCTCAGGGACCACGGTCAGCCCCAGCATTTT.

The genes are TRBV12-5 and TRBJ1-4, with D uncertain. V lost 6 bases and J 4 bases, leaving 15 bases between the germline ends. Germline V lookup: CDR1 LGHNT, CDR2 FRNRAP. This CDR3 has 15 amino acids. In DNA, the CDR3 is TGTGCTAGTGGAACGACCGTCGGGGTTAATGAAAAACTGTTTTTT. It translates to CASGTTVGVNEKLFF.

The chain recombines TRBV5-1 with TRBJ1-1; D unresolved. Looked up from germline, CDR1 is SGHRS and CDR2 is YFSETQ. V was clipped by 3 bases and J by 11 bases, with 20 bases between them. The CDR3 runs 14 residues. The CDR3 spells CASSSDPVVGRAFF. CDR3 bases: TGCGCCAGCAGCTCCGACCCGGTGGTAGGGCGGGCTTTCTTT.

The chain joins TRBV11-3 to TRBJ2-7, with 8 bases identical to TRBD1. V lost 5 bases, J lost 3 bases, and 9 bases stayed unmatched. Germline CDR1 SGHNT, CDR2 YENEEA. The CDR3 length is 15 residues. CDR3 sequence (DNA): TGTGCCAGCAGCACTCGAGACAGGGGAGGCTACGAGCAGTACTTC. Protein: CASSTRDRGGYEQYF.

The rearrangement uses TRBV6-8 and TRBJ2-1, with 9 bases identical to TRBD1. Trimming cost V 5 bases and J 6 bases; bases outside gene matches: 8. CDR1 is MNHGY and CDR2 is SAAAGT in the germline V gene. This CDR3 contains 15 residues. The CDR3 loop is CASSVTGTGSNEQFF. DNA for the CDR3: TGTGCCAGCAGTGTGACCGGGACAGGGAGCAATGAGCAGTTCTTC.

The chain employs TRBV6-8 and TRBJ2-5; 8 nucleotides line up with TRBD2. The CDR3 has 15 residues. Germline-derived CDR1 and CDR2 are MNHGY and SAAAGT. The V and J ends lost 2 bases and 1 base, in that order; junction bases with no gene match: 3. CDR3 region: CASSYTGGRQETQYF. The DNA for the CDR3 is TGTGCCAGCAGTTACACGGGGGGGCGCCAAGAGACCCAGTACTTC.

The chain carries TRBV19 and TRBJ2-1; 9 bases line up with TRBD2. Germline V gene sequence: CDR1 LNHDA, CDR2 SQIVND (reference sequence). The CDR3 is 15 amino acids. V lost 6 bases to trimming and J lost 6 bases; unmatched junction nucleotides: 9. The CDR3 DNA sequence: TGTGCCAGTAGGCTAATTACTAGCGGGCGCAATGAGCAGTTCTTC. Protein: CASRLITSGRNEQFF.

The CDR3 sequence: CATSSALQGNYGYTF. CDR3 coding DNA: TGTGCCACCAGCAGTGCACTACAGGGGAACTATGGCTACACCTTC. This chain links TRBV15 with TRBJ1-2, with 7 bases matching TRBD1. Germline V CDR1 and CDR2: LNHNV, YYDKDF (reference sequence). CDR3 length equals 15 residues. The ends lost 3 bases at V and 2 bases at J; junction bases unmatched: 6. Drawing the rest from reference TRBV15 and TRBJ1-2, the complete variable domain is DAMVIQNPRYQVTQFGKPVTLSCSQTLNHNVMYWYQQKSSQAPKLLFHYYDKDFNNEADTPDNFQSRRPNTSFCFLDIRSPGLGDTAMYLCATSSALQGNYGYTFGSGTRLTVV.

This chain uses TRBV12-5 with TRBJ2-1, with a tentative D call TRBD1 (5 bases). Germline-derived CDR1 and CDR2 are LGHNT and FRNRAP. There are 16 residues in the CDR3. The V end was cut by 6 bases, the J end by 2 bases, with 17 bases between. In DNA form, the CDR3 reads TGTGCTAGTGGCCCCCCGCTGGGCAGGGCCTACAATGAGCAGTTCTTC. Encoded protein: CASGPPLGRAYNEQFF.

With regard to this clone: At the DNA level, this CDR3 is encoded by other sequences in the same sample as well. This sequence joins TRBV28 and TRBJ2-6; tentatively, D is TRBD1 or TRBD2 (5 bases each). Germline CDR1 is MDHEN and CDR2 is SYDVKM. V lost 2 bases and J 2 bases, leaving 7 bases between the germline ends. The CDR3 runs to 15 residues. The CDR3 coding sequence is TGTGCCAGCAGTTTACGGGGACCTGGGGCCAACGTCCTGACTTTC. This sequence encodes CASSLRGPGANVLTF.

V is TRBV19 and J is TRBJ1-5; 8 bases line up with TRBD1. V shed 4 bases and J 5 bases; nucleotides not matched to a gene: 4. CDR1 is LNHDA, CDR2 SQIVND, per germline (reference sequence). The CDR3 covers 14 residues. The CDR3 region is CASSKGTGHQPQHF. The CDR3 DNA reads TGTGCCAGTAGTAAGGGGACAGGCCATCAGCCCCAGCATTTT.